These 13 T cell receptor beta chains originate from one sample sequenced in a study of T cells in Graves' hyperthyroidism and ophthalmopathy. TCR beta CDR3 regions were amplified from RNA. An initial round of RT-PCR targeting the TCR CDR3 relied on the HTBI primer set. Using its own MiXCR run on the multiplex PCR reads, TCRdb lists one record per CDR3 protein. Of approximately 610,000 distinct CDR3 sequences in the sample, roughly 14% were seen once. Sequenced: blood. The receptors were sampled from a woman aged 40-49 years with Graves' ophthalmopathy.

This clonotype was seen ten or more times. V is TRBV7-2 and J is TRBJ1-2; D perhaps matches TRBD1 (5 bases). The CDR3 runs 13 residues. The germline V and J ends were trimmed by 5 bases and 7 bases, with 14 bases remaining between them. The germline CDR1 and CDR2 sequences are SGHTA and FQGNSA. The CDR3 sequence is CASSRGRERGYTF. CDR3 sequence (DNA): TGTGCCAGCAGCAGGGGCCGGGAGCGTGGCTACACCTTC.

This chain joins TRBV18 and TRBJ1-1; tentative D call: TRBD1 (5 bases). The germline CDR1 and CDR2 sequences are KGHSH and LQKENI. The V gene lost 5 bases and the J gene lost 3 bases, with 16 bases spanning the gap. The CDR3 has 15 residues. CDR3 region: CASSVGQGADTEAFF. The CDR3 DNA follows: TGTGCCAGCTCAGTAGGACAAGGGGCCGACACTGAAGCTTTCTTT.

The chain employs TRBV6-2 or TRBV6-3 and TRBJ2-5; D uncertain. Trimming left V 4 bases short and J 5 bases short, with 11 bases between. Germline lookup yields CDR1 MNHEY and CDR2 SVGEGT. CDR3 size: 13 residues. The CDR3 reads CASSFWQVETQYF. Here the CDR3 DNA reads TGTGCCAGCAGTTTTTGGCAGGTGGAGACCCAGTACTTC.

This clonotype came up many times. The chain combines TRBV20-1 with TRBJ1-2, with D perhaps TRBD1 (6 bases). The germline V gene has CDR1 DFQATT and CDR2 SNEGSKA (reference sequence). The CDR3 length is 13 residues. Deletions cut 3 bases from V and 8 bases from J, with 16 bases between. CDR3 sequence reads: CSASFPVRGGYTF. The CDR3 DNA is TGCAGTGCTAGTTTTCCGGTTAGGGGGGGCTACACCTTC.

This clonotype was detected ten times or more. J is TRBJ1-2 and V is TRBV29-1; unclear D gene. V was shortened by 2 bases and J by 10 bases, with 14 bases between the two germline ends. The germline CDR1 and CDR2 sequences are SQVTM and ANQGSEA. CDR3 length: 12 residues. CDR3 in DNA: TGCAGCGTTGAAAGGGCCCAGTCAGCCTACACCTTC. It yields the protein CSVERAQSAYTF.

This clonotype was found a few times. This chain joins TRBV20-1 and TRBJ2-7; tentative D call: TRBD2 (6 bases). V lost 5 bases, J lost 3 bases, and 17 bases lay in between. CDR1 and CDR2 (germline): DFQATT, SNEGSKA (reference sequence). This CDR3 is built from 14 residues. In DNA form, the CDR3 reads TGCAGTGCTCGGGGCGCTAGCGCCTTCTACGAGCAGTACTTC. This translates into CSARGASAFYEQYF.

This clonotype was counted ten times or more. The chain links TRBV6-2 or TRBV6-3 to TRBJ2-7; 8 nucleotides match TRBD1. The V gene's germline CDR1 is MNHEY and CDR2 SVGEGT. The CDR3 has 14 amino acids. The trim removed 5 bases at V and 2 bases at J, leaving 5 bases unmatched. CDR3 loop: CASSTGTGTYEQYF. CDR3 DNA sequence: TGTGCCAGCAGTACCGGGACAGGAACCTACGAGCAGTACTTC.

This clonotype was observed many times. The chain employs TRBV30 and TRBJ2-5; no clear D. From germline, CDR1 is GTSNPN and CDR2 SVGIG (reference sequence). V lost 1 base, J lost 2 bases, and 2 bases lay in between. The CDR3 consists of 11 residues. CDR3 nucleotide sequence: TGTGCCTGGAGTGGACAAGAGACCCAGTACTTC. The encoded protein is CAWSGQETQYF. Full variable domain (missing parts from reference TRBV30 and TRBJ2-5): SQTIHQWPATLVQPVGSPLSLECTVEGTSNPNLYWYRQAAGRGLQLLFYSVGIGQISSEVPQNLSASRPQDRQFILSSKKLLLSDSGFYLCAWSGQETQYFGPGTRLLVL.

The chain has TRBV20-1 and TRBJ2-5; TRBD2 aligns across 13 bases. Germline-derived CDR1 and CDR2 are DFQATT and SNEGSKA (reference sequence). V was clipped by 6 bases and J by 5 bases; unmatched bases: 6. The CDR3 spans 14 residues. The CDR3 protein is CSAVGTSGKETQYF. Written as DNA, the CDR3 is TGCAGTGCCGTGGGGACTAGCGGGAAGGAGACCCAGTACTTC.

This clonotype was observed at least ten times. This sequence joins TRBV15 and TRBJ1-5; no clear D. The germline V gene has CDR1 LNHNV and CDR2 YYDKDF (reference sequence). The V end lost 0 bases, the J end lost 3 bases, and 12 bases lay between the germline ends. The CDR3 contains 16 residues. The CDR3 protein is CATSRDEGWDNQPQHF. In DNA, the CDR3 is TGTGCCACCAGCAGAGATGAGGGATGGGACAATCAGCCCCAGCATTTT.

This chain connects TRBV29-1 to TRBJ2-3; no definite D call. Deletions cut 7 bases from V and 9 bases from J, with 17 bases between. Germline loops: CDR1 SQVTM, CDR2 ANQGSEA. The CDR3 spans 12 residues. The CDR3 DNA reads TGCAGCGCCCTAGTTCGTGAGGCCACGCAGTATTTT. This sequence encodes CSALVREATQYF.

This clonotype was detected ten times or more. The V and J genes are TRBV9 and TRBJ2-5, with 7 bases identical to TRBD1. Germline assignment: CDR1 SGDLS and CDR2 YYNGEE. The CDR3 extends over 14 amino acids. V lost 3 bases to trimming and J lost 4 bases; unmatched junction nucleotides: 6. The chain's CDR3 is CASSAPGTAETQYF. The CDR3 DNA is TGTGCCAGCAGCGCTCCCGGGACAGCAGAGACCCAGTACTTC.

This clonotype was seen ten or more times. The chain combines TRBV27 with TRBJ2-7; 8 nucleotides align to TRBD2. The CDR3 runs 15 residues. V lost 5 bases and J lost 4; bases outside the gene matches: 10. CDR1 is MNHEY and CDR2 is SMNVEV in the germline V gene (reference sequence). The CDR3 region is CASSPLAGSGYEQYF. The CDR3 DNA sequence: TGTGCCAGCAGTCCCTTAGCGGGAAGTGGTTACGAGCAGTACTTC.